The 14 T cell receptor beta chains given below trace back to one sample, sequenced in a study of relationships among human T cell subsets. TCR alpha and beta CDR3s were amplified from mRNA by semiquantitative ARM-PCR. Tagged nested gene-specific primers were used first, then communal superprimers amplified exponentially. MiXCR was run by TCRdb on the multiplex PCR reads, yielding one entry per CDR3 protein. Altogether roughly 7,400 distinct CDR3 sequences are present, 55% to 75% being singletons, with the ten largest covering around 49%. Anti-CD45RA microbeads isolated naive and transitional T cells from pooled CD4+ and CD8+ cells. The sample taken for sequencing was naive and transitional (CD45RA+) T cells sorted from blood. The origin of the receptors is a man in his forties in good health.

This clonotype occurred a few times. Written as DNA, the CDR3 is TGCGCCAGCAGCGGCAGAGAGACCCAGTACTTC. Its translation: CASSGRETQYF. The V call is TRBV5-1, the J call TRBJ2-5; D unclear. V lost 4 bases and J 4 bases, leaving 5 bases between the germline ends. CDR3 length equals 11 residues. Germline V CDR1 and CDR2: SGHRS, YFSETQ.

The chain is built from TRBV12-3 or TRBV12-4 and TRBJ2-7; no firm D call. The CDR3 spans 13 residues. Trimming took off 3 bases at V and 2 bases at J, with 8 bases between the two ends. CDR3 in DNA: TGTGCCAGCAGTTTCGCTTCCCCCTACGAGCAGTACTTC. Its translation is CASSFASPYEQYF.

The V gene is TRBV19, the J gene TRBJ2-7, with D possibly matching TRBD2 (6 bases). Germline CDR1 LNHDA, CDR2 SQIVND (reference sequence). Trimming cost V 5 bases and J 2 bases, with 13 bases left between them. The CDR3 length is 14 residues. The CDR3 region is CASSDTGTAYEQYF. DNA for the CDR3: TGTGCCAGTAGTGACACCGGGACTGCCTACGAGCAGTACTTC.

The CDR3 reads CASSLAGTRYNEQFF. CDR3 nucleotide sequence: TGTGCCAGCAGTTTGGCCGGGACCAGATACAATGAGCAGTTCTTC. The rearrangement uses TRBV28 and TRBJ2-1, with D tentatively TRBD1 or TRBD2 (5 bases each). Germline loops: CDR1 MDHEN, CDR2 SYDVKM. CDR3 length: 15 amino acids. The V and J ends lost 3 bases and 4 bases respectively, with 13 bases between them.

For this clonotype: One end of the junction is discordant with germline, which a read error may explain. The chain uses TRBV5-4 and TRBJ1-2; tentative D call: TRBD1 (6 bases). The CDR3 consists of 11 residues. Germline V gene data show CDR1 as SGHNT and CDR2 as YYREEE (reference sequence). The CDR3 DNA is TGCGCCAGCAGCCGACAGGAAGGCTACACCTTC. This translates into CASSRQEGYTF.

J is TRBJ2-3 and V is TRBV10-3, with D maybe TRBD2 (6 bases). CDR3 length: 13 amino acids. Germline V gene sequence: CDR1 ENHRY, CDR2 SYGVKD. Trimming stripped 7 bases from V and 3 bases from J, with 11 bases between. The CDR3 DNA sequence: TGTGCCATCAAGGCGGGGAGGACAGATACGCAGTATTTT. Encoded protein: CAIKAGRTDTQYF.

The gene calls are TRBV19 and TRBJ2-5; maybe TRBD1 (6 bases). The germline gives CDR1 LNHDA, CDR2 SQIVND (reference sequence). The CDR3 is 12 residues long. The V end lost 10 bases, the J end lost 5 bases, and 14 bases lay between the germline ends. CDR3 DNA sequence: TGTGCCACAAGGACAGATAGTGAGACCCAGTACTTC. Translation: CATRTDSETQYF.

This chain connects TRBV28 to TRBJ1-5; 12 nucleotides align to TRBD1. CDR3 length equals 18 residues. J gave up 1 base and V 5 bases, and 9 bases lay outside the gene matches. In germline, CDR1 is MDHEN, CDR2 SYDVKM. The CDR3 protein is CASSPWDRGRRSNQPQHF. The CDR3 DNA sequence: TGTGCCAGCAGTCCCTGGGACAGGGGGCGGAGAAGCAATCAGCCCCAGCATTTT.

The CDR3 loop is CASSPGTGSYEQYF. The DNA for the CDR3 is TGTGCCAGTAGTCCTGGGACAGGTTCCTACGAGCAGTACTTC. V and J are TRBV19 and TRBJ2-7, with TRBD1 matching over 8 bases. After removal of 5 bases from V and 1 base from J, the junction contained 4 bases not matched to a gene. The germline CDR1 and CDR2 sequences are LNHDA and SQIVND (reference sequence). The CDR3 spans 14 residues.

The V gene is TRBV25-1, the J gene TRBJ2-3; possible D gene TRBD2, 5 bases. This CDR3 comprises 11 residues. Germline values: CDR1 MGHDK, CDR2 SYGVNS. The ends were cut back, 7 bases at V and 5 bases at J, with 7 bases in the middle. Here the CDR3 reads CASTAGDTQYF. The CDR3 DNA follows: TGTGCCAGCACGGCGGGAGATACGCAGTATTTT.

The chain uses TRBV12-3 or TRBV12-4 and TRBJ1-1; 7 bases are shared with TRBD1. V shed 3 bases and J 5 bases; nucleotides not matched to a gene: 3. This CDR3 has 13 residues. CDR3 nucleotides: TGTGCCAGCAGTTTCACAGGGGAGACTGAAGCTTTCTTT. Protein sequence: CASSFTGETEAFF.

The chain links TRBV19 to TRBJ1-4; D unresolved. The germline CDR1 and CDR2 sequences are LNHDA and SQIVND (reference sequence). V was trimmed by 10 bases and J by 5 bases, leaving 14 bases between them. CDR3 length: 13 amino acids. Written as DNA, the CDR3 is TGTGCCACACAACGCCGGAAAAATGAAAAACTGTTTTTT. Its protein product is CATQRRKNEKLFF.

The chain is built from TRBV30 and TRBJ1-5; 8 bases align to TRBD1. The V and J ends lost 0 bases and 5 bases, in that order; junction bases with no gene match: 3. CDR3 size: 14 residues. Germline V gene data show CDR1 as GTSNPN and CDR2 as SVGIG (reference sequence). The CDR3 here is CAWSVGQGHQPQHF. The CDR3 DNA is TGTGCCTGGAGTGTCGGACAGGGTCATCAGCCCCAGCATTTT.

The gene calls are TRBV27 and TRBJ2-3, with D perhaps TRBD1 (5 bases). The ends were cut back, 5 bases at V and 0 bases at J, with 9 bases in the middle. Germline V CDR1 and CDR2: MNHEY, SMNVEV (reference sequence). The CDR3 consists of 14 residues. This CDR3 is CASSLRQSTDTQYF. DNA of the CDR3: TGTGCCAGCAGTCTCCGACAGAGCACAGATACGCAGTATTTT.